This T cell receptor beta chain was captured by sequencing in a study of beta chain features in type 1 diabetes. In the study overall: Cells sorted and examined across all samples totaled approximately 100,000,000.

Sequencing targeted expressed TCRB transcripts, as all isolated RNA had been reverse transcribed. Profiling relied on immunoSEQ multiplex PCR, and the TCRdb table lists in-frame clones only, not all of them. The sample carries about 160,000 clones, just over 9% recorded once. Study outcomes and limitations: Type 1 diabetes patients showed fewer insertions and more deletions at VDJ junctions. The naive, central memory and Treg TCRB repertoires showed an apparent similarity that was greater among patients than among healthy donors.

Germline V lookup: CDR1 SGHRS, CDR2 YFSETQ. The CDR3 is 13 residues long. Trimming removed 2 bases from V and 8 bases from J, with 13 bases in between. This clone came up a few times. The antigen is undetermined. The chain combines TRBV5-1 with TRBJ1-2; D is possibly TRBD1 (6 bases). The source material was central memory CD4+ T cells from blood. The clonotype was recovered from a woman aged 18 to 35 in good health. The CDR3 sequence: CASSFSGDEGYTF. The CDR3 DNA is TGCGCCAGCAGCTTCTCAGGGGACGAGGGCTACACCTTC.